What follows describes a single T cell receptor beta chain. Its antigen is currently unknown. The data are from a study of T cells in tuberculosis. Notes on the study in general: Shorter CDR3-alpha in active tuberculosis partly drove smaller distances.

Profiled with immunoSEQ multiplex PCR; TCRdb holds only in-frame clones, not every one. Among about 43,000 clones listed, nearly 97% were seen once. The CDR3 has 18 amino acids. The V gene's germline CDR1 is SGHDT and CDR2 YYEEEE. The V segment lost 4 bases and the J segment 0 bases; nucleotides outside the gene matches: 10. The gene calls are TRBV5-6 and TRBJ1-6, with 7 nucleotides matching TRBD1. Sequencing used PBMCs. This receptor was obtained from a donor aged 10 to 29 with latent tuberculosis or without tuberculosis infection. The CDR3 spells CASSHNRGLSSYNSPLHF. The DNA of the CDR3 is TGTGCCAGCAGCCATAACAGGGGACTGAGCTCCTATAATTCACCCCTCCACTTT.